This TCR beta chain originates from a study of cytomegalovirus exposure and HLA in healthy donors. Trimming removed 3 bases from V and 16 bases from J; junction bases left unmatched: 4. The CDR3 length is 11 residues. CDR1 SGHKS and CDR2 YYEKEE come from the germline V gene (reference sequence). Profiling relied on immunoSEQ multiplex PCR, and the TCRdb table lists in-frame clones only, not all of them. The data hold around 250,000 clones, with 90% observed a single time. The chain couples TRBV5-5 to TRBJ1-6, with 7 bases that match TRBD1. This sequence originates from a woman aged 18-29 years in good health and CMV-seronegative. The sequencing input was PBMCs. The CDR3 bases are TGTGCCAGCAGCTCGGGACAGATACTCCACTTT. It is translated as CASSSGQILHF.